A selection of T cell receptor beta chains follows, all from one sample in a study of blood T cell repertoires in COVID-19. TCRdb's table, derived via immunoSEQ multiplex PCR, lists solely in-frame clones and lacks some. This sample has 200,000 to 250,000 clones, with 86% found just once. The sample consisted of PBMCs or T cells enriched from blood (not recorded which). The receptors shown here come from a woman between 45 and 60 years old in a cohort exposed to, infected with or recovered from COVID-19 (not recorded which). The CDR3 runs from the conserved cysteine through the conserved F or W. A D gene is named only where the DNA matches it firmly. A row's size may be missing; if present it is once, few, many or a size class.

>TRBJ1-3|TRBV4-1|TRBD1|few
TGCGCCAGCAGCCAAGCGGGATCTGGCAGGGGGAGTACAGGAAACACCATATATTTT
CASSQAGSGRGSTGNTIYF
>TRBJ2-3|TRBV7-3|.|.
TGTGCCAGCAGCCCGCTGGGGCTCGGATTTGGGGATACGCAGTATTTT
CASSPLGLGFGDTQYF
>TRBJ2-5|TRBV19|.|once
TGTGCCAGTAGTATAGGGACCACGAGGGCGGGTCAGGAGACCCAGTACTTC
CASSIGTTRAGQETQYF
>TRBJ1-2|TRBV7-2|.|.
TGTGCCAGCAGCTTATTTCCAACTAACTATGGCTACACCTTC
CASSLFPTNYGYTF
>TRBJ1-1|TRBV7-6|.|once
TGTGCCAGCAGCTTAGCGAGGAACACTGAAGCTTTCTTT
CASSLARNTEAFF
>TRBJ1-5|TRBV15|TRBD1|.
TGTGCCACCAGCCCTGGGGGCCAGGGGGCGCATCAGCCCCAGCATTTT
CATSPGGQGAHQPQHF
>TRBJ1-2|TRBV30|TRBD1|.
TGTGCCTGGAGGGGGACAGGTGCTGGCTACACCTTC
CAWRGTGAGYTF
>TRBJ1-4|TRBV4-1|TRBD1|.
TGCGCCAGCAGCCAATTAGGGGGCACGGGAAAACTGTTTTTT
CASSQLGGTGKLFF
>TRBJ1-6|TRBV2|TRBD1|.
TGTGCCAGCAGTGAAGCTCCGGGGACAGGGTGGGCACCCCTCCACTTT
CASSEAPGTGWAPLHF
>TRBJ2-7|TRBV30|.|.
TGTGCCTGGATGTCTCCCGAAAAGAGGGCGAGCTCCTACGAGCAGTACTTC
CAWMSPEKRASSYEQYF
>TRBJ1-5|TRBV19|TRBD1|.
TGTGCCAGTAGTACGGCAGGACAGGGTTATCAGCCCCAGCATTTT
CASSTAGQGYQPQHF